The T cell receptor (beta chain) described here comes from a study of beta chain features in type 1 diabetes. Whole-study results and caveats: Moderately but significantly shorter TCRB CDR3s were found in Type 1 diabetes patients in all four CD4+ subsets.

The authors reverse transcribed all of the isolated RNA, so sequencing captured expressed TCRB transcripts. Clones were read by immunoSEQ multiplex PCR, and TCRdb kept only the in-frame ones, dropping some. The sample consists of hundreds of thousands of clones, roughly 13% of them appearing once. This clone was found a few times. Its antigen remains unknown. The sequencing input was naive CD4+ T cells from blood. The sequence was collected from a man aged 18 to 30 with type 1 diabetes.

The CDR3 DNA follows: TGTGCCAGCAGCCGACAGGGGAGGACAGATACGCAGTATTTT. Protein product: CASSRQGRTDTQYF. This sequence joins TRBV7-9 and TRBJ2-3; 8 nucleotides match TRBD1. J lost 3 bases, V lost 5 bases, and 4 bases had no gene match. CDR3 length: 14 amino acids. Germline V gives CDR1 SEHNR, CDR2 FQNEAQ (reference sequence).